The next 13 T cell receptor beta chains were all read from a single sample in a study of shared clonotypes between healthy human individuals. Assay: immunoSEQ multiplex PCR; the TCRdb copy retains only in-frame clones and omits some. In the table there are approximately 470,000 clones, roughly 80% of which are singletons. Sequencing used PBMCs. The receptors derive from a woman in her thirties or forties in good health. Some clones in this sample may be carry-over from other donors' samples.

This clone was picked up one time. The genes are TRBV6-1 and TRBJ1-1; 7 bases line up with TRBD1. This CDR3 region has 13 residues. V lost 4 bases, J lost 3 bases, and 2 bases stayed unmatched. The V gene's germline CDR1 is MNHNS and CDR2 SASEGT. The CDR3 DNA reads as TGTGCCAGCAGTGTCGACAGGGACACTGAAGCTTTCTTT. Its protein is CASSVDRDTEAFF.

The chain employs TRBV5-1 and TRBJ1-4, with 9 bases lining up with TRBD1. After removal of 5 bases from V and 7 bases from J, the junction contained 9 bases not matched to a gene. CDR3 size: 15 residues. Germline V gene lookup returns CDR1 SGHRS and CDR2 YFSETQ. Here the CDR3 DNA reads TGCGCCAGCAGAGAGGGGGGACAGGGCGGTGAAAAACTGTTTTTT. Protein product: CASREGGQGGEKLFF.

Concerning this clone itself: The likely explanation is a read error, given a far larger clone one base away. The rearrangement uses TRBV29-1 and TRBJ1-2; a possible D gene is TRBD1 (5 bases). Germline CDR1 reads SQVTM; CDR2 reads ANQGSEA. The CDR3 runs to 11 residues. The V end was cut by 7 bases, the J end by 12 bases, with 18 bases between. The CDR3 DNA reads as TGCAGCGCTCCAGCATGGGGCGGCCACACCTTC. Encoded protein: CSAPAWGGHTF.

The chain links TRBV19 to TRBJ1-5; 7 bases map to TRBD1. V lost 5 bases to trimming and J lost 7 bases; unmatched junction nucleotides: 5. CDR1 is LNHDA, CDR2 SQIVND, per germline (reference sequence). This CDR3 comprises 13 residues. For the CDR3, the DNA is TGTGCCAGTAGTCTCGACAGGGTCCAGCCCCAGCATTTT. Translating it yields CASSLDRVQPQHF. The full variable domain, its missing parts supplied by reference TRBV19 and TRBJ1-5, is DGGITQSPKYLFRKEGQNVTLSCEQNLNHDAMYWYRQDPGQGLRLIYYSQIVNDFQKGDIAEGYSVSREKKESFPLTVTSAQKNPTAFYLCASSLDRVQPQHFGDGTRLSIL.

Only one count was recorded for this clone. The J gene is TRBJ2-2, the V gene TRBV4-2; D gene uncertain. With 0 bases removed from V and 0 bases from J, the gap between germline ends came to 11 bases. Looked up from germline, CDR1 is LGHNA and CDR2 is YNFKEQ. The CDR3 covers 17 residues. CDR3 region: CASSQDAVSTNTGELFF. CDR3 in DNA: TGTGCCAGCAGCCAAGACGCGGTTAGCACGAACACCGGGGAGCTGTTTTTT.

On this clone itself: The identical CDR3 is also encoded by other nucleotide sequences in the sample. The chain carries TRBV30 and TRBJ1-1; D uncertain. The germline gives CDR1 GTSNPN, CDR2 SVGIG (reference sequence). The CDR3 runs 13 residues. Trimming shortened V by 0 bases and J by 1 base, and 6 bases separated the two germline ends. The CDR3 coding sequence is TGTGCCTGGAGTGTAACGGAGAACACTGAAGCTTTCTTT. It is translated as CAWSVTENTEAFF.

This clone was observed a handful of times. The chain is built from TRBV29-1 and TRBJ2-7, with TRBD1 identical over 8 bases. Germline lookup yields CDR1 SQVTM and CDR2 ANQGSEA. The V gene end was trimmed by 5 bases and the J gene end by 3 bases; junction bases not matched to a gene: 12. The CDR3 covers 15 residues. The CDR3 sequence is CSVFTSGQGHYEQYF. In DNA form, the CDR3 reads TGCAGCGTTTTCACTTCCGGACAGGGTCACTACGAGCAGTACTTC.

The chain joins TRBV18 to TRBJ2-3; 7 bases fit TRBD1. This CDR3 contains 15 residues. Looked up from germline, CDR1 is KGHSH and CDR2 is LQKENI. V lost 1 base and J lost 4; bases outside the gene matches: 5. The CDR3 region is CASSPLAQGADTQYF. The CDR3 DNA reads TGTGCCAGCTCACCACTTGCGCAGGGGGCAGATACGCAGTATTTT.

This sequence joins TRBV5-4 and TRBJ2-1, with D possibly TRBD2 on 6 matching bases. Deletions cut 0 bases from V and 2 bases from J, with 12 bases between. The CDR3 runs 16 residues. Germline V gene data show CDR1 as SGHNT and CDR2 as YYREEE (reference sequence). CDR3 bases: TGTGCCAGCAGCTTGGGGGGGACTCAACCCTACAATGAGCAGTTCTTC. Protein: CASSLGGTQPYNEQFF.

The CDR3 DNA reads as TGTGCCAGCAGCGTAGACAGGGGTAAGGAGACCCAGTACTTC. It is translated as CASSVDRGKETQYF. The chain carries TRBV9 and TRBJ2-5, with TRBD1 matching over 7 bases. The CDR3 sequence is 14 residues long. Germline assignment: CDR1 SGDLS and CDR2 YYNGEE. After removal of 0 bases from V and 5 bases from J, the junction contained 4 bases not matched to a gene.

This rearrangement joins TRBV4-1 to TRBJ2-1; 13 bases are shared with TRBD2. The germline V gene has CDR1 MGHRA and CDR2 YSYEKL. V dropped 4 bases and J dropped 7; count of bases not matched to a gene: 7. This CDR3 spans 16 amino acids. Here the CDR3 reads CASSPRTSGRYNEQFF. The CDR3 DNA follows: TGCGCCAGCAGCCCTCGGACTAGCGGGAGATATAATGAGCAGTTCTTC.

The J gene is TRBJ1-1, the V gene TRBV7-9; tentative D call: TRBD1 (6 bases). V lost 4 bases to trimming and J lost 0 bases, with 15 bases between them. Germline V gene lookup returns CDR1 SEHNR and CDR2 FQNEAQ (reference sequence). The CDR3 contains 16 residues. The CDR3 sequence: CASSSRDTPMNTEAFF. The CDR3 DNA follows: TGTGCCAGCAGCTCCAGGGACACCCCTATGAACACTGAAGCTTTCTTT.

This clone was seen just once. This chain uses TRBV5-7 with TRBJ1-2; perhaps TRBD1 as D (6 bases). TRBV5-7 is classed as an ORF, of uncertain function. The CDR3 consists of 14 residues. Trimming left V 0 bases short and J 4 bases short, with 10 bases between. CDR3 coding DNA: TGTGCCAGCAGCTTGGATGGGGGCTTCTATGGCTACACCTTC. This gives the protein CASSLDGGFYGYTF.